This T cell receptor (beta chain) was sequenced during a study of Ad26.COV2.S vaccination and SARS-CoV-2 variants. Whole-study findings and limits: Measures of TCR breadth and depth may have fallen short of total T cell responses.

Concerning this clone itself: Its antigen is currently unknown.

Here immunoSEQ multiplex PCR was the method, and the copy in TCRdb shows in-frame clones only, minus some. There are about 350,000 clones in the sample; about 86% occur only once, and around a tenth lies in the top ten. Regarding treatment: over 15 received Ad26.COV2.S at low or high dose, single or two shots; 5 received placebo; per-sample allocation not given. Repertoires come from day 63 after the first vaccine or placebo injection. V was cut by 2 bases and J by 5 bases, with 16 bases left in between. Per the germline V gene, CDR1 is SGHAT and CDR2 is FQNNGV. CDR3 length: 16 residues. The starting material was peripheral blood, obtained in a trial of Ad26.COV2.S vaccine versus placebo. The sequence derives from a person between 18 and 65 years old who received the Ad26.COV2.S COVID-19 vaccine or a placebo. The rearrangement joins TRBV11-2 to TRBJ2-1; tentative D call: TRBD1 (5 bases). This CDR3 reads CASSLSLRKGNNEQFF. As DNA, the CDR3 is TGTGCCAGCAGCTTAAGTCTCCGGAAGGGGAACAATGAGCAGTTCTTC.